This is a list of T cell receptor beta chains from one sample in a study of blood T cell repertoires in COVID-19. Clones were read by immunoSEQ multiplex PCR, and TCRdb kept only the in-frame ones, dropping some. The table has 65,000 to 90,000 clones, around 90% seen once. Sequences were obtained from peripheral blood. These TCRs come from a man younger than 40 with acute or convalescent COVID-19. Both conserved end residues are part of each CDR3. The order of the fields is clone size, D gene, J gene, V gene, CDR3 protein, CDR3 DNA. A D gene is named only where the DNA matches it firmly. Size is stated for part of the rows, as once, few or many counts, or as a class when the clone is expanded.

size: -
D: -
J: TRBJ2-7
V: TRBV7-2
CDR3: CASSLGGVNEQYF
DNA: TGTGCCAGCAGCTTGGGGGGTGTGAACGAGCAGTACTTC

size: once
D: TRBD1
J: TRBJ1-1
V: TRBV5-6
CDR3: CASSLEGQGLRTEAFF
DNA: TGTGCCAGCAGCTTGGAGGGACAGGGGCTGCGCACTGAAGCTTTCTTT

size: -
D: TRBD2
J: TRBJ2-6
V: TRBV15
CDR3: CATMPRGGAGANVLTF
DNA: TGTGCCACCATGCCCCGGGGGGGCGCTGGGGCCAACGTCCTGACTTTC

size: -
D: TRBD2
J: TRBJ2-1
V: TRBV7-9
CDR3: CASSPHSGSGRAKNEQFF
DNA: TGTGCCAGCAGCCCCCACAGTGGGAGCGGGAGGGCCAAAAATGAGCAGTTCTTC

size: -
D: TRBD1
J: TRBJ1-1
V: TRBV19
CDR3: CASSIDRGRNTEAFF
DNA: TGTGCCAGTAGTATAGACAGGGGGAGGAACACTGAAGCTTTCTTT

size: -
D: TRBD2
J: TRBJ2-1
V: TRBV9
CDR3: CASSSPTGLAGGPYNEQFF
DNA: TGTGCCAGCAGCTCACCAACGGGACTAGCGGGAGGGCCCTACAATGAGCAGTTCTTC

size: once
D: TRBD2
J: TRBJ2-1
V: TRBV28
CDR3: CATRGRAGGTYNEQFF
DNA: TGTGCCACCAGGGGTAGAGCGGGAGGTACCTACAATGAGCAGTTCTTC

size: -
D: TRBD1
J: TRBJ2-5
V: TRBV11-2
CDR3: CASSIGTGGRKTQYF
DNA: TGTGCCAGCAGCATAGGGACAGGGGGTAGGAAGACCCAGTACTTC

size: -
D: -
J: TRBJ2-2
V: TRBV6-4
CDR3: CASSDSYVRGKNTGELFF
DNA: TGTGCCAGCAGTGACTCGTACGTTCGCGGGAAGAACACCGGGGAGCTGTTTTTT

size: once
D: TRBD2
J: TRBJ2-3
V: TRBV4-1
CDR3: CASSQELAGTNTQYF
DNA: TGCGCCAGCAGCCAAGAGTTAGCGGGAACTAATACGCAGTATTTT

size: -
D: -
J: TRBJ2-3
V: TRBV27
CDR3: CASRLWGEDTQYF
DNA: TGTGCCAGCCGGTTGTGGGGGGAAGATACGCAGTATTTT

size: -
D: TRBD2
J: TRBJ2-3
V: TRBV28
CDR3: CASETSGTPADTQYF
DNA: TGTGCCAGCGAAACTAGCGGGACCCCCGCAGATACGCAGTATTTT

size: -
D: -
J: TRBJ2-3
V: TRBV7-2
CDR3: CASSLNDAPGDTQYF
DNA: TGTGCCAGCAGCTTAAATGACGCCCCGGGGGATACGCAGTATTTT

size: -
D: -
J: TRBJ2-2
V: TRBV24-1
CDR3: CATSDRAGIVGELFF
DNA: TGTGCCACCAGTGATCGTGCGGGGATTGTCGGGGAGCTGTTTTTT

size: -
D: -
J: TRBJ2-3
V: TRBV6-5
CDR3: CASSSSRTSDTQYF
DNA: TGTGCCAGCAGCTCCAGCCGGACATCAGATACGCAGTATTTT

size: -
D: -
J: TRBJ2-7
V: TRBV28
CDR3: CASRDAGGSYEQYF
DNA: TGTGCCAGCAGGGACGCAGGGGGGAGTTACGAGCAGTACTTC

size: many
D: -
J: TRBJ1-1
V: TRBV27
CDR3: CASSAPGRGITEAFF
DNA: TGTGCCAGCAGTGCCCCGGGGCGGGGGATCACTGAAGCTTTCTTT

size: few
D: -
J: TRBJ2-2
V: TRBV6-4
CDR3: CASSEGANTGELFF
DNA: TGTGCCAGCAGTGAGGGAGCGAACACCGGGGAGCTGTTTTTT

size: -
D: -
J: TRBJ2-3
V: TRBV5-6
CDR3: CASSLAGVRATDTQYF
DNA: TGTGCCAGCAGCTTGGCCGGGGTAAGGGCTACAGATACGCAGTATTTT

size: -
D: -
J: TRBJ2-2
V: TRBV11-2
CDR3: CASSSEFGIGELFF
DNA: TGTGCCAGCAGCTCCGAGTTTGGTATCGGGGAGCTGTTTTTT

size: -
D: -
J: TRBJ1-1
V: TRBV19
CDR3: CASSMARGGTEAFF
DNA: TGTGCCAGTAGTATGGCCAGGGGTGGTACTGAAGCTTTCTTT

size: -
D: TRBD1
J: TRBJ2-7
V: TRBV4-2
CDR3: CASSQEGTGIYYEQYF
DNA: TGTGCCAGCAGCCAAGAAGGGACAGGGATTTACTACGAGCAGTACTTC

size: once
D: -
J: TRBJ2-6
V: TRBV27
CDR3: CASSDFSGANVLTF
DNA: TGTGCCAGCAGCGACTTCTCTGGGGCCAACGTCCTGACTTTC

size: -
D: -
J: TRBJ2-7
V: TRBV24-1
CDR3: CATSDSGAGEQYF
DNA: TGTGCCACCAGTGATTCCGGCGCGGGCGAGCAGTACTTC

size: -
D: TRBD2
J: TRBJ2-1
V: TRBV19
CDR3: CASSNGLAVYNEQFF
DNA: TGTGCCAGTAGCAACGGACTAGCGGTATACAATGAGCAGTTCTTC

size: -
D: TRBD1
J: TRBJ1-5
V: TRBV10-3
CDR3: CAISQQGRGNQPQHF
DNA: TGTGCCATCAGCCAACAGGGGCGAGGCAATCAGCCCCAGCATTTT

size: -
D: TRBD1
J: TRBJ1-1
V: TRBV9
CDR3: CASSAGQGRTEAFF
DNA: TGTGCCAGCAGCGCAGGACAGGGGAGGACTGAAGCTTTCTTT

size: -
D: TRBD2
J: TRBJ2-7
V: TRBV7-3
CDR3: CASSSGGPVDEQYF
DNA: TGTGCCAGCAGCTCGGGAGGGCCGGTCGACGAGCAGTACTTC

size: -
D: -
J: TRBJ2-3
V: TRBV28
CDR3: CASSLWDSLDGTDTQYF
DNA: TGTGCCAGCAGTTTATGGGACTCGTTGGACGGCACAGATACGCAGTATTTT

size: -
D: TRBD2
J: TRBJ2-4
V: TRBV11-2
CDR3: CASSYATSGRGIQYF
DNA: TGTGCCAGCAGCTATGCGACTAGCGGGAGGGGCATTCAGTACTTC

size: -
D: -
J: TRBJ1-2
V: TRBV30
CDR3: CAWRGGFGYTF
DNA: TGTGCCTGGAGGGGGGGGTTTGGCTACACCTTC

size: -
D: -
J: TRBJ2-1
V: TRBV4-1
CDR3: CASSQVADRYNEQFF
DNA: TGCGCCAGCAGCCAAGTCGCAGACAGATACAATGAGCAGTTCTTC

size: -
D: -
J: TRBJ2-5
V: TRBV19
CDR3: CASSIWGHLRETQYF
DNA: TGTGCCAGTAGTATATGGGGACACCTGAGAGAGACCCAGTACTTC

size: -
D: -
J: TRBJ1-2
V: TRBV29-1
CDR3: CSGVDLNYGYTF
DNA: TGCAGCGGCGTAGATCTAAACTATGGCTACACCTTC

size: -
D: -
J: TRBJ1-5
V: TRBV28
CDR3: CASRDERGNQPQHF
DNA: TGTGCCAGCAGGGACGAGCGGGGCAATCAGCCCCAGCATTTT

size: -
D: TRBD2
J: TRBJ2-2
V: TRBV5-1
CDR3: CASSWVTSRNTGELFF
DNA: TGCGCCAGCAGCTGGGTGACTAGCCGGAACACCGGGGAGCTGTTTTTT

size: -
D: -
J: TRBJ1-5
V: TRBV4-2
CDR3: CASSHPGGGYQPQHF
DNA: TGTGCCAGCAGCCATCCGGGGGGCGGGTATCAGCCCCAGCATTTT

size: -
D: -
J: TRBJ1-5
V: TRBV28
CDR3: CASSKQGRSQPQHF
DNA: TGTGCCAGCAGTAAACAGGGACGTAGTCAGCCCCAGCATTTT

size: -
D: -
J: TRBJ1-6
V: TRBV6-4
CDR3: CASSADFRGISPLHF
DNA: TGTGCCAGCAGTGCGGACTTCAGGGGAATTTCACCCCTCCACTTT

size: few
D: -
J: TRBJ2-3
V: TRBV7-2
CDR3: CASSLRHQASFSADTQYF
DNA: TGTGCCAGCAGCTTACGTCATCAGGCGTCGTTTTCGGCAGATACGCAGTATTTT